One T cell receptor beta chain is described in this entry. Antigen specificity is unknown. This record comes from a study of cytomegalovirus exposure and HLA in healthy donors. V was pared by 2 bases and J by 6 bases, with 6 bases between. Germline lookup yields CDR1 LGHNA and CDR2 YSLEER. The CDR3 is made up of 12 amino acids. The study, taken as a whole, reports: A later analysis reportedly found that, within productive TCRs, an Asian-associated ancestry cluster had fewer N-insertions than the mean observed across the approximately 670 donors. Being productive about 87% or about 30% of the time was typical of most TCR beta V segments in an earlier analysis. In a later analysis, more than 15,000 TCR beta sequences were associated with HLA alleles at 0.05 false discovery rate. Rare TCR sequences predominated, though certain public TCRs were found in many donors.

Primers for the PCR totalled 60 Vbeta and 13 Jbeta. Profiled with immunoSEQ multiplex PCR; TCRdb holds only in-frame clones, not every one. This sample lists roughly 39,000 clones; its ten largest clones have 1% to 1.5%. Sequencing was done on a sample of PBMCs. V gene TRBV4-3 combines with J gene TRBJ2-3, with D unresolved. The source of this sequence is a man aged 25 to 45 in good health and CMV-seronegative. The CDR3 region has the DNA TGCGCCAGCAGCCAAAGCTGGGATACGCAGTATTTT. Translation gives CASSQSWDTQYF.